This TCR beta chain appears in the sequencing data of a study of blood T cell repertoires in COVID-19. Study-level information: The samples span acute and convalescent COVID-19 from the United States, Italy and Spain.

Germline V gene lookup returns CDR1 MDHEN and CDR2 SYDVKM. The CDR3 is 15 amino acids. J lost 0 bases, V lost 3 bases, and 2 bases had no gene match. Per the study methods: Reference gene primers were amplified, and this amplification served to estimate nucleated cell counts. Sequenced by immunoSEQ multiplex PCR; TCRdb stores in-frame clones only, minus some. V, J and clone size were drawn from that table, and D and trimming were deduced from the DNA. Among 210,000 or so clones, approximately 80% were seen once, and the ten largest hold 6.5% to 9%. Participant age was roughly 18 to 89 years, and participants resided in roughly 25 US areas.

Sequenced: PBMCs or T cells enriched from blood (not recorded which). The sequence was collected from a woman aged 35 to 49 with acute COVID-19. This chain joins TRBV28 and TRBJ1-1, with 9 bases lining up with TRBD1. For the CDR3, the DNA is TGTGCCAGCAGTTTTGGGGACAGGGTGAACACTGAAGCTTTCTTT. It specifies CASSFGDRVNTEAFF.